This T cell receptor beta chain was captured in a study of radiation and T cells in renal cell carcinoma. Turning to the study itself: Nephrectomy followed 15 Gy stereotactic body radiation by 4 weeks.

The time point: baseline pretreatment blood. Treatment reported: 15 Gy SBRT to primary tumor, nephrectomy 4 weeks later. After SBRT, blood was collected at 2 and 4 weeks, plus baseline. This CDR3 is built from 16 residues. The V gene lost 0 bases and the J gene lost 3 bases, with 15 bases spanning the gap. Germline assignment: CDR1 SGHDT and CDR2 YYEEEE. Some clones are missing from TCRdb's copy, which holds only in-frame ones; the method was immunoSEQ multiplex PCR. The profile shows tens of thousands of clones, more than 75% of them singletons. This receptor was obtained from a man aged 55 to 70 with renal cell carcinoma. The specimen was blood, collected from a patient whose treatment included radiotherapy and nephrectomy. The chain carries TRBV5-6 and TRBJ2-5, with D possibly matching TRBD2 (6 bases). CDR3 protein: CASSLDRGTQKETQYF. The CDR3 DNA reads as TGTGCCAGCAGCTTGGACCGCGGGACGCAGAAAGAGACCCAGTACTTC.